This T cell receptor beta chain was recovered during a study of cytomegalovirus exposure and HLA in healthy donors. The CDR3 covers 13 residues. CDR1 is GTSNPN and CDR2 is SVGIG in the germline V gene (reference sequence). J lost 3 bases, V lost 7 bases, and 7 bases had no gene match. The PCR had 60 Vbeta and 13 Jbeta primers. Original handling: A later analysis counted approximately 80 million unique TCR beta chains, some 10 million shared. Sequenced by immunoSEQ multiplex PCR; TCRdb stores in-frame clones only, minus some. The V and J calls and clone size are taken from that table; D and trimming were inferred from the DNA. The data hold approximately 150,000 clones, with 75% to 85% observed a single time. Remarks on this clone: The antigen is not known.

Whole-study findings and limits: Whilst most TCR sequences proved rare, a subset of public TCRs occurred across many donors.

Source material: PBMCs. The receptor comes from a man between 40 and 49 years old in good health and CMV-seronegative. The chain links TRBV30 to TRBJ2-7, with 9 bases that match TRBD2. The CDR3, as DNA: TGTGCCTACTTAGCGGGGGCCCTCTACGAGCAGTACTTC. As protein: CAYLAGALYEQYF.